This is a list of T cell receptor beta chains from one sample in a study of OX40 agonist ivuxolimab in advanced cancers. Data came from immunoSEQ multiplex PCR; TCRdb stores just in-frame clones and leaves some out. The profile shows 65,000 to 85,000 clones, around 84% of them singletons. Specimen: CD4+ or CD8+ T cells sorted from blood, collected in a trial of the OX40 agonist ivuxolimab. Receptor source: an adult with an advanced solid tumor such as melanoma, head and neck, liver or kidney cancer. CDR3s include the opening cysteine and the closing phenylalanine or tryptophan. A D gene is named only where the DNA matches it firmly. Only some rows state a clone size, as once, few, many or a class for expanded clones.

J gene,D gene,V gene,clone size,CDR3 protein,CDR3 DNA
TRBJ1-2,.,TRBV5-1,few,CASSLDFNYGYTF,TGCGCCAGCAGCTTGGACTTTAACTATGGCTACACCTTC
TRBJ1-5,TRBD1,TRBV7-9,.,CASSLSRGQGADQPQHF,TGTGCCAGCAGCTTGTCAAGGGGACAGGGTGCTGATCAGCCCCAGCATTTT
TRBJ2-3,.,TRBV15,few,CATSRDSTVSTDTQYF,TGTGCCACCAGCAGAGATTCGACAGTAAGCACAGATACGCAGTATTTT
TRBJ1-1,.,TRBV5-5,.,CASSLVPPDKLNTEAFF,TGTGCCAGCAGCTTGGTACCACCGGACAAATTGAACACTGAAGCTTTCTTT
TRBJ2-2,.,TRBV5-1,.,CASSSLTGTETGELFF,TGCGCCAGCAGCTCATTGACGGGGACGGAGACCGGGGAGCTGTTTTTT
TRBJ2-5,.,TRBV4-1,.,CASSQAPAAIQETQYF,TGCGCCAGCAGCCAAGCTCCCGCCGCAATTCAAGAGACCCAGTACTTC
TRBJ2-7,TRBD1,TRBV12-5,.,CASGSTGGGYEQYF,TGTGCTAGTGGTTCGACAGGGGGCGGGTACGAGCAGTACTTC
TRBJ1-2,TRBD1,TRBV7-2,.,CASSLLLGQGAGGYTF,TGTGCCAGCAGCTTACTCCTCGGACAGGGGGCGGGTGGCTACACCTTC
TRBJ2-3,TRBD2,TRBV6-4,.,CASSTDAGGPGTQYF,TGTGCCAGCAGCACGGATGCGGGGGGGCCTGGTACGCAGTATTTT
TRBJ1-3,TRBD1,TRBV9,.,CASSGYRGSSGNTIYF,TGTGCCAGCAGCGGTTACAGGGGAAGCTCTGGAAACACCATATATTTT
TRBJ1-2,.,TRBV2,.,CASSGQPGYGYTF,TGTGCCAGCTCAGGACAGCCTGGCTATGGCTACACCTTC
TRBJ1-2,TRBD1,TRBV6-5,.,CASSYSRTGASGGYTF,TGTGCCAGCAGTTACTCCCGGACAGGGGCATCGGGGGGCTACACCTTC
TRBJ2-7,TRBD2,TRBV14,.,CASSQLAGVTYEQYF,TGTGCCAGCAGCCAACTGGCGGGGGTAACCTACGAGCAGTACTTC
TRBJ1-2,.,TRBV7-2,.,CASSPGAYGYTF,TGTGCCAGCAGTCCGGGGGCGTATGGCTACACCTTC
TRBJ1-3,.,TRBV2,.,CARSSGNTIYF,TGTGCCCGAAGTTCTGGAAACACCATATATTTT
TRBJ1-1,TRBD1,TRBV5-6,few,CASSLGSGQGKAFF,TGTGCCAGCAGCTTGGGATCGGGACAGGGAAAAGCTTTCTTT
TRBJ2-7,.,TRBV28,.,CASSSSDGRSYEQYF,TGTGCCAGCAGTTCCTCGGACGGACGCTCCTACGAGCAGTACTTC
TRBJ2-6,.,TRBV6-1,.,CASSENRVRAGGANVLTF,TGTGCCAGCAGTGAAAACAGGGTCAGGGCTGGTGGGGCCAACGTCCTGACTTTC
TRBJ2-7,TRBD1,TRBV9,.,CASSVTPGTGTYEQYF,TGTGCCAGCAGCGTCACCCCGGGGACAGGGACCTACGAGCAGTACTTC
TRBJ1-1,.,TRBV18,.,CASSPPARSSTEAFF,TGTGCCAGCTCACCACCGGCCAGGAGTAGCACTGAAGCTTTCTTT
TRBJ1-1,.,TRBV5-1,.,CASSRERDTEAFF,TGCGCCAGCAGCCGGGAGCGGGACACTGAAGCTTTCTTT
TRBJ2-1,TRBD2,TRBV5-1,.,CASSPGSPGGNEQFF,TGCGCCAGCAGCCCAGGGAGTCCGGGGGGCAATGAGCAGTTCTTC
TRBJ2-3,TRBD2,TRBV29-1,.,CSVAGGPGDTQYF,TGCAGCGTAGCGGGAGGGCCGGGAGATACGCAGTATTTT
TRBJ1-1,.,TRBV11-2,.,CASSSSGGRVTEAFF,TGTGCCAGCAGCTCCTCCGGGGGGCGGGTTACTGAAGCTTTCTTT
TRBJ1-3,.,TRBV19,.,CASRPDYSGNTIYF,TGTGCCAGTAGACCAGACTACTCTGGAAACACCATATATTTT
TRBJ2-5,.,TRBV7-9,.,CASSLGPGWRETQYF,TGTGCCAGCAGCTTAGGTCCAGGGTGGAGAGAGACCCAGTACTTC
TRBJ2-2,.,TRBV4-3,.,CASSRAGQTNTGELFF,TGCGCCAGCAGCCGGGCAGGACAGACGAACACCGGGGAGCTGTTTTTT
TRBJ2-5,TRBD2,TRBV5-4,.,CASSLRPGLARETQYF,TGTGCCAGCAGCCTGAGGCCGGGACTAGCACGGGAGACCCAGTACTTC
TRBJ1-3,.,TRBV4-3,.,CASSQDPRGSTTGNTIYF,TGCGCCAGCAGCCAAGATCCTAGGGGGAGTACTACCGGAAACACCATATATTTT
TRBJ2-6,.,TRBV27,few,CASSFQPRVGANVLTF,TGTGCCAGCAGTTTTCAACCCAGGGTTGGGGCCAACGTCCTGACTTTC
TRBJ2-5,TRBD2,TRBV6-5,.,CASSSRTSGSRETQYF,TGTGCCAGCAGTTCCAGGACTAGCGGGAGTCGAGAGACCCAGTACTTC
TRBJ2-3,TRBD1,TRBV6-1,.,CASDTGAQDTQYF,TGTGCCAGCGACACAGGGGCTCAGGATACGCAGTATTTT
TRBJ1-1,.,TRBV6-1,many,CASSSGTLGRSAFF,TGTGCCAGCAGTTCGGGGACCCTTGGCCGGTCGGCTTTCTTT
TRBJ1-1,.,TRBV7-9,few,CASSLAVTEAFF,TGTGCCAGCAGCTTAGCAGTGACTGAAGCTTTCTTT
TRBJ1-2,TRBD1,TRBV11-3,few,CASSLEIGQGEGYTF,TGTGCCAGCAGCTTAGAGATCGGACAGGGAGAAGGCTACACCTTC
TRBJ2-1,.,TRBV9,.,CASTGGPYNEQFF,TGTGCCAGCACCGGGGGGCCCTACAATGAGCAGTTCTTC
TRBJ2-3,.,TRBV5-6,.,CASTPTTSTKTDTQYF,TGTGCCAGCACCCCCACGACCAGTACCAAAACAGATACGCAGTATTTT
TRBJ2-2,.,TRBV7-6,.,CASSLLVGELFF,TGTGCCAGCAGCTTACTCGTCGGGGAGCTGTTTTTT
TRBJ1-2,.,TRBV5-8,.,CASSNTGPVGGGYTF,TGTGCCAGCAGCAACACGGGACCGGTGGGCGGTGGCTACACCTTC
TRBJ1-2,.,TRBV6-5,.,CASSLGRGIDYGYTF,TGTGCCAGCAGTTTAGGTCGGGGGATTGACTATGGCTACACCTTC
TRBJ2-3,.,TRBV7-9,.,CASSAPPRDTQYF,TGTGCCAGCAGCGCCCCCCCCAGAGATACGCAGTATTTT
TRBJ2-1,.,TRBV9,.,CASSRDTLYNEQFF,TGTGCCAGCAGCCGGGACACCCTTTACAATGAGCAGTTCTTC
TRBJ1-2,TRBD1,TRBV6-6,.,CASSKRDRRVYGYTF,TGTGCCAGCAGCAAACGGGACAGGCGGGTTTATGGCTACACCTTC
TRBJ1-5,.,TRBV7-2,.,CASSLMRVDQPQHF,TGTGCCAGCAGCTTAATGAGGGTTGATCAGCCCCAGCATTTT